The 14 T cell receptor beta chains below all came from one sample that was sequenced in a study of siplizumab effects on memory and regulatory T cells. The table came from immunoSEQ multiplex PCR; TCRdb's copy has only in-frame clones and leaves some out. The table includes fewer than 120,000 clones, around 90% detected once. Specimen: CD4+ T cells sorted from blood. The receptors shown here come from a human donor in good health.

The chain carries TRBV7-2 and TRBJ2-3; 7 positions match TRBD1. Germline V gene lookup returns CDR1 SGHTA and CDR2 FQGNSA. The CDR3 covers 16 residues. Trimming took 3 bases from V and 0 from J; bases not matched to a gene: 6. The CDR3 loop is CASSFVRGFSTDTQYF. CDR3 sequence (DNA): TGTGCCAGCAGCTTTGTCAGGGGGTTTAGCACAGATACGCAGTATTTT.

This rearrangement joins TRBV5-1 to TRBJ2-7; a weak D match, TRBD1 (6 bases). Per germline, CDR1 SGHRS and CDR2 YFSETQ. The V gene lost 4 bases and the J gene lost 1 base, with 9 bases spanning the gap. The CDR3 extends over 13 amino acids. CDR3 coding DNA: TGCGCCAGCAGCCCGGACAGATCCTACGAGCAGTACTTC. Its translation: CASSPDRSYEQYF. The full variable domain, in which reference TRBV5-1 and TRBJ2-7 provide the parts outside the CDR3, is KAGVTQTPRYLIKTRGQQVTLSCSPISGHRSVSWYQQTPGQGLQFLFEYFSETQRNKGNFPGRFSGRQFSNSRSEMNVSTLELGDSALYLCASSPDRSYEQYFGPGTRLTVT.

This chain connects TRBV6-5 to TRBJ2-3; D is unresolved. The germline CDR1 and CDR2 sequences are MNHEY and SVGAGI. The CDR3 sequence is 13 residues long. With 0 bases removed from V and 6 bases from J, the gap between germline ends came to 7 bases. CDR3 region: CASSYSLGDTQYF. Here the CDR3 DNA reads TGTGCCAGCAGTTACTCGCTAGGGGATACGCAGTATTTT.

This sequence joins TRBV5-4 and TRBJ2-3; possibly TRBD2 for D (6 bases). Trimming cost V 7 bases and J 5 bases, with 14 bases left between them. In germline, CDR1 is SGHNT, CDR2 YYREEE (reference sequence). The CDR3 extends over 13 amino acids. CDR3 sequence (DNA): TGTGCCAGCTCGCGGAGGGATAGAGATACGCAGTATTTT. It yields the protein CASSRRDRDTQYF.

CDR3 region: CASSLGGSSYEQYF. CDR3 coding DNA: TGCGCCAGCAGCTTGGGAGGTTCCTCCTACGAGCAGTACTTC. V usage is TRBV5-1 and J usage is TRBJ2-7; D is unresolved. Germline V gene lookup returns CDR1 SGHRS and CDR2 YFSETQ. V was trimmed by 0 bases and J by 0 bases, leaving 7 bases between them. The CDR3 runs to 14 residues.

This rearrangement joins TRBV4-1 to TRBJ1-2; D is unclear. The CDR3 spans 17 residues. Trimming cost V 0 bases and J 0 bases, with 14 bases left between them. Germline CDR1 reads MGHRA; CDR2 reads YSYEKL. CDR3 coding DNA: TGCGCCAGCAGCCAAGATACGGCTGATCACACTAACTATGGCTACACCTTC. Translated, it gives CASSQDTADHTNYGYTF.

This sequence joins TRBV2 and TRBJ2-2, with 10 positions matching TRBD1. The V gene's germline CDR1 is SNHLY and CDR2 FYNNEI. V shed 4 bases and J 6 bases; nucleotides not matched to a gene: 5. The CDR3 is 15 residues long. The CDR3: CASSGQGAVPGELFF. CDR3 in DNA: TGTGCCAGCAGTGGACAGGGGGCTGTCCCCGGGGAGCTGTTTTTT.

The genes are TRBV11-2 and TRBJ1-2; 8 bases agree with TRBD1. This CDR3 is 13 amino acids long. Trimming took 5 bases from V and 6 from J; bases not matched to a gene: 5. The V gene's germline CDR1 is SGHAT and CDR2 FQNNGV. The CDR3 spells CASSPRGRDGYTF. The CDR3 DNA reads as TGTGCCAGCAGCCCCAGGGGGCGCGATGGCTACACCTTC.

The chain links TRBV5-1 to TRBJ2-5, with 12 bases matching TRBD2. The DNA end favors TRBJ2-7, so the J call may be wrong. Germline CDR1 is SGHRS and CDR2 is YFSETQ. CDR3 length equals 16 residues. The CDR3 coding sequence is TGCGCCAGCAAAGCGGGACTAGCGGGCTACTCCTACGAGCAGTACTTC. This sequence encodes CASKAGLAGYSYEQYF.

About this clone: Other DNA sequences in this specimen translate into the identical CDR3. The chain is built from TRBV6-5 and TRBJ2-1; 7 nucleotides align to TRBD1. The CDR3 contains 15 residues. Germline-derived CDR1 and CDR2 are MNHEY and SVGAGI. V shed 6 bases, J shed 6 bases, and the junction held 11 bases outside the gene matches. The CDR3 region is CASSPGTAVFNEQFF. The CDR3 nucleotides are TGTGCCAGCAGCCCTGGGACAGCAGTTTTCAATGAGCAGTTCTTC.

Only a few counts were recorded for this clone. The chain employs TRBV7-9 and TRBJ1-4; D perhaps matches TRBD1 (6 bases). Germline CDR1 and CDR2: SEHNR and FQNEAQ (reference sequence). The CDR3 totals 14 residues. Trimming removed 4 bases from V and 0 bases from J, with 6 bases in between. CDR3 sequence: CASSSGATNEKLFF. CDR3 DNA sequence: TGTGCCAGCAGCTCAGGGGCAACTAATGAAAAACTGTTTTTT. The full variable domain, its missing parts supplied by reference TRBV7-9 and TRBJ1-4, is DTGVSQNPRHKITKRGQNVTFRCDPISEHNRLYWYRQTLGQGPEFLTYFQNEAQLEKSRLLSDRFSAERPKGSFSTLEIQRTEQGDSAMYLCASSSGATNEKLFFGSGTQLSVL.

The chain recombines TRBV4-1 with TRBJ2-3; 7 bases agree with TRBD1. From germline, CDR1 is MGHRA and CDR2 YSYEKL. The CDR3 contains 17 residues. With 4 bases clipped from V and 3 bases from J, the junction kept 13 bases outside the gene matches. This chain's CDR3 is CASSLLLPGTATDTQYF. As DNA, the CDR3 is TGCGCCAGCAGCCTTCTCCTCCCAGGGACAGCGACAGATACGCAGTATTTT.

This clone has a single count. The chain links TRBV5-1 to TRBJ2-6; D is uncertain. Germline values: CDR1 SGHRS, CDR2 YFSETQ. V was cut by 4 bases and J by 0 bases, with 11 bases left in between. This CDR3 contains 16 residues. The CDR3 nucleotides are TGCGCCAGCAGCGGGCTGGCGATCTCTGGGGCCAACGTCCTGACTTTC. This translates into CASSGLAISGANVLTF.

The V gene is TRBV6-4, the J gene TRBJ1-1; a possible D gene is TRBD1 (5 bases). The CDR3 has 13 residues. Germline V gene data show CDR1 as MRHNA and CDR2 as SNTAGT. With 7 bases removed from V and 7 bases from J, the gap between germline ends came to 16 bases. CDR3 DNA: TGTGCCAGCAAAGCCCGAGACAGTTTTGAAGCTTTCTTT. Its translation: CASKARDSFEAFF.